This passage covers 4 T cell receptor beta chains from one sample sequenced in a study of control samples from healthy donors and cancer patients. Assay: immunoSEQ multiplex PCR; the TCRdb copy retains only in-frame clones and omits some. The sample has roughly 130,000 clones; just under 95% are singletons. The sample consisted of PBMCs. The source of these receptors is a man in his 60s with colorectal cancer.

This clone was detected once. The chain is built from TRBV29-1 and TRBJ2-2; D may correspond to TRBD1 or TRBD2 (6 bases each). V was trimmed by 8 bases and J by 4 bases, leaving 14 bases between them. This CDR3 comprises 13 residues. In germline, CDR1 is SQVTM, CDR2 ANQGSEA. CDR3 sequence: CSIRGGGTGELFF. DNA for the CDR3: TGCAGCATCAGGGGAGGCGGCACCGGGGAGCTGTTTTTT.

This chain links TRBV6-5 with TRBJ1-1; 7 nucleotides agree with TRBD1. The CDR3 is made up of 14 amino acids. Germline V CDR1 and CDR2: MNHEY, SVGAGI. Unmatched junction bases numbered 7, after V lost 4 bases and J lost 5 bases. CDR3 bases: TGTGCCAGCAGTTTAACAGGGGCAAGGACTGAAGCTTTCTTT. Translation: CASSLTGARTEAFF.

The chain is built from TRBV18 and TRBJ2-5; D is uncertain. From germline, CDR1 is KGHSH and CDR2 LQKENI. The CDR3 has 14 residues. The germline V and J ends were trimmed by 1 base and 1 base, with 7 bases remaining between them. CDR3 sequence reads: CASSPQGTQETQYF. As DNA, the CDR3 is TGTGCCAGCTCACCACAGGGAACCCAAGAGACCCAGTACTTC. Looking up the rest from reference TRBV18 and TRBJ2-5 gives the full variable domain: NAGVMQNPRHLVRRRGQEARLRCSPMKGHSHVYWYRQLPEEGLKFMVYLQKENIIDESGMPKERFSAEFPKEGPSILRIQQVVRGDSAAYFCASSPQGTQETQYFGPGTRLLVL.

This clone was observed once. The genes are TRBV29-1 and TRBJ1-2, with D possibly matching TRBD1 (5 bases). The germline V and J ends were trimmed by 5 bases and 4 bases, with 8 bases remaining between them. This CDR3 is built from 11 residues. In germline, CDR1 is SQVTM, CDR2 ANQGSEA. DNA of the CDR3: TGCAGCGTTTGGCAGGGCTATGGCTACACCTTC. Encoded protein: CSVWQGYGYTF.